The source of this T cell receptor beta chain is a study of Graves' ophthalmopathy and Graves' hyperthyroidism. General observations from the study: The authors also found most expanded thyroid clonotypes above 0.001 frequency in blood.

Scientists amplified the TCR beta CDR3 regions from RNA transcripts. The first-round RT-PCR employed HTBI primers together with the Qiagen OneStep RT-PCR kit. A multiplex PCR was then performed as the second round. TCRdb re-called the multiplex PCR reads through MiXCR, storing one row per CDR3 protein. The sample has 300,000 to 450,000 distinct CDR3 sequences; approximately 18% are singletons. The CDR3 loop spans 15 amino acids. After removal of 5 bases from V and 5 bases from J, the junction contained 9 bases not matched to a gene. Germline loops: CDR1 MNHEY, CDR2 SVGEGT. PBMCs came from approximately 10 ml of fresh peripheral blood. This clonotype was observed many times. The antigen is undetermined.

The sequencing sample was made of peripheral blood. The V call is TRBV6-2 or TRBV6-3, the J call TRBJ2-7, with 10 bases that match TRBD2. The TCR sequence derives from an adult woman with stable Graves' hyperthyroidism. The CDR3 DNA reads as TGTGCCAGCAGTAAGCTAGCGGGAGTGAGCCACGAGCAGTACTTC. This translates into CASSKLAGVSHEQYF.